Each of the 7 T cell receptor beta chains below was sequenced from the same sample in a study of control samples from healthy donors and cancer patients. TCRdb keeps only in-frame clones here, not all; method: immunoSEQ multiplex PCR. The sample carries 100,000 or so clones, about four fifths recorded once. Sequenced material: blood. Receptors were obtained from a woman between 45 and 60 years old in good health.

The genes are TRBV4-3 and TRBJ1-2; 7 bases map to TRBD1. Germline lookup yields CDR1 LGHNA and CDR2 YSLEER. Germline trimming cut 0 bases from V and 2 bases from J; bases unmatched to any gene: 6. The CDR3 sequence is 16 residues long. The CDR3 here is CASSQDRQGGNYGYTF. CDR3 coding DNA: TGCGCCAGCAGCCAAGATAGACAGGGAGGAAACTATGGCTACACCTTC.

The chain combines TRBV19 with TRBJ2-1; 10 nucleotides line up with TRBD2. V was clipped by 3 bases and J by 5 bases; unmatched bases: 10. CDR1 LNHDA and CDR2 SQIVND come from the germline V gene (reference sequence). This CDR3 region has 17 residues. The CDR3 nucleotides are TGTGCCAGTAGTATTGAAGAAGGACTAGCGGAACACAATGAGCAGTTCTTC. Amino acid sequence: CASSIEEGLAEHNEQFF.

This sequence joins TRBV7-9 and TRBJ1-2; D is ambiguous. The CDR3 covers 13 residues. CDR1 is SEHNR and CDR2 is FQNEAQ in the germline V gene (reference sequence). V was clipped by 1 base and J by 8 bases, with 11 bases between them. This chain's CDR3 is CASSLGKEPGYTF. CDR3 nucleotide sequence: TGTGCCAGCAGCTTAGGGAAGGAGCCAGGCTACACCTTC.

This chain uses TRBV27 with TRBJ1-6; possibly TRBD1 for D (5 bases). Germline CDR1 reads MNHEY; CDR2 reads SMNVEV (reference sequence). The V end was cut by 2 bases, the J end by 10 bases, with 15 bases between. This CDR3 has 15 amino acids. Here the CDR3 reads CASSLNTQGGSPLHF. The CDR3 bases are TGTGCCAGCAGTTTAAATACGCAGGGAGGGTCACCCCTCCACTTT.

The gene calls are TRBV4-2 and TRBJ1-1; the D is unclear. V lost 0 bases and J lost 7, with 6 bases in between. Germline V gene data show CDR1 as LGHNA and CDR2 as YNFKEQ. This CDR3 comprises 12 residues. CDR3 region: CASSQDMSEAFF. As DNA, the CDR3 is TGTGCCAGCAGCCAAGATATGAGTGAAGCTTTCTTT.

The gene calls are TRBV6-5 and TRBJ2-7; 8 bases fit TRBD2. V was pared by 5 bases and J by 4 bases, with 7 bases of the junction left unmatched. In germline, CDR1 is MNHEY, CDR2 SVGAGI. This CDR3 region has 14 residues. The CDR3 coding sequence is TGTGCCAGCAGTCTACGGGGGGGCGGGTACGAGCAGTACTTC. Its protein product is CASSLRGGGYEQYF.

The CDR3 coding sequence is TGTGCCACCAGCCAGGACAGTAGCAATCAGCCCCAGCATTTT. It translates to CATSQDSSNQPQHF. The rearrangement uses TRBV24-1 and TRBJ1-5; D may be TRBD1 (6 bases). Germline V lookup: CDR1 KGHDR, CDR2 SFDVKD. This CDR3 has 14 amino acids. The V end lost 7 bases, the J end lost 0 bases, and 9 bases lay between the germline ends.